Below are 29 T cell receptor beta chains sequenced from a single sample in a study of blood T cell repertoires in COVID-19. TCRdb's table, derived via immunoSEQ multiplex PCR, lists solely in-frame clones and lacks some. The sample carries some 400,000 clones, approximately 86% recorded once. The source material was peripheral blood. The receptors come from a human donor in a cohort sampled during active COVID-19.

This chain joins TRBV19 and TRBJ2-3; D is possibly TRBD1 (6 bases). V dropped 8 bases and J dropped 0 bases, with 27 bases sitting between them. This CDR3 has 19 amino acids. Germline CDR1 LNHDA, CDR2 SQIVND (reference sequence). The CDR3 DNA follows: TGTGCCAGTCCCCGGCTCCTACGATGTACGAGGGGGAGCACAGATACGCAGTATTTT. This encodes CASPRLLRCTRGSTDTQYF.

Here the CDR3 reads CASSFPGWLGEYNEQFF. The CDR3 region has the DNA TGTGCCAGCAGCTTCCCCGGGTGGCTAGGGGAATACAATGAGCAGTTCTTC. V and J are TRBV5-6 and TRBJ2-1, with D maybe TRBD1 (5 bases). The ends were cut back, 2 bases at V and 4 bases at J, with 19 bases in the middle. The germline V gene has CDR1 SGHDT and CDR2 YYEEEE. The CDR3 has 17 residues. The full variable domain, its missing parts supplied by reference TRBV5-6 and TRBJ2-1, is DAGVTQSPTHLIKTRGQQVTLRCSPKSGHDTVSWYQQALGQGPQFIFQYYEEEERQRGNFPDRFSGHQFPNYSSELNVNALLLGDSALYLCASSFPGWLGEYNEQFFGPGTRLTVL.

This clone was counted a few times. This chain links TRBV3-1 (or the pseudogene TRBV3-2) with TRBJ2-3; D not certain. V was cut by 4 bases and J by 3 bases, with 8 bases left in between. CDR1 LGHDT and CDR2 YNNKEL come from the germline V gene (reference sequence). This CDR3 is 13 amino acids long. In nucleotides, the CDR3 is TGTGCCAGCAGCCCCCGGGTGACAGATACGCAGTATTTT. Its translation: CASSPRVTDTQYF.

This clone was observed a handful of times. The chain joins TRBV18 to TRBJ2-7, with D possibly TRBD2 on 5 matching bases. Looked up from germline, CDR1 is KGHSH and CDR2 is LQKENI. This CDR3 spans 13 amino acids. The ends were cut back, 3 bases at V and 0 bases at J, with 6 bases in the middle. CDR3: CASSPGDSYEQYF. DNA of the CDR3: TGTGCCAGCTCACCCGGGGACTCCTACGAGCAGTACTTC.

CDR3 protein: CASSLGRRGGQYF. DNA of the CDR3: TGTGCCAGCAGTTTAGGACGGCGGGGGGGGCAGTACTTC. The chain links TRBV28 to TRBJ2-7; 9 positions agree with TRBD2. Germline V gives CDR1 MDHEN, CDR2 SYDVKM. The ends lost 2 bases at V and 9 bases at J; junction bases unmatched: 5. CDR3 length equals 13 residues.

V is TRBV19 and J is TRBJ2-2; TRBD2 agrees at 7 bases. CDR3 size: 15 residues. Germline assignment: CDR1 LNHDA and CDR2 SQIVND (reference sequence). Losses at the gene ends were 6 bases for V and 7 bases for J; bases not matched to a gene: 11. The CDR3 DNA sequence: TGTGCCAGTAGCCTTTCGGGGGGACCTGGCGGGGAGCTGTTTTTT. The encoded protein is CASSLSGGPGGELFF.

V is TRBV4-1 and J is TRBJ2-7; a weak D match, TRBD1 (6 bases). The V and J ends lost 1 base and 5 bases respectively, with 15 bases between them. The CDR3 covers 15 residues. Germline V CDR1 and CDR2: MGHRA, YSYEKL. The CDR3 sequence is CASSQGFRGRDEQYF. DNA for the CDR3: TGCGCCAGCAGCCAAGGATTCAGGGGTAGAGACGAGCAGTACTTC.

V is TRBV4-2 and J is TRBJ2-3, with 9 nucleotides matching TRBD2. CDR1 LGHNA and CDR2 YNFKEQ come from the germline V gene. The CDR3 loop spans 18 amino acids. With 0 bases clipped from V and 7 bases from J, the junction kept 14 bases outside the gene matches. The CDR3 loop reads CASSQEVWLAGLGNTQYF. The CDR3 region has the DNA TGTGCCAGCAGCCAAGAAGTCTGGCTAGCGGGACTTGGTAATACGCAGTATTTT.

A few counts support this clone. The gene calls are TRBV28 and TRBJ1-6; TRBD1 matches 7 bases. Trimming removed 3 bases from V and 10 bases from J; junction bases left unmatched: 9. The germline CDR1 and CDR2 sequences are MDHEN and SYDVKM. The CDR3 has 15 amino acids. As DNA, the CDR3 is TGTGCCAGCAGTTTGAGAGGGGGCATAGGGTCACCCCTCCACTTT. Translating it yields CASSLRGGIGSPLHF.

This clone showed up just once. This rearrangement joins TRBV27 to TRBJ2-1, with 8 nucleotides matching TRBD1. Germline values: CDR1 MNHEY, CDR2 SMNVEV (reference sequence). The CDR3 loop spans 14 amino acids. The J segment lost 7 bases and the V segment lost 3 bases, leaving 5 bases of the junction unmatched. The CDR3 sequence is CASSFLDRENEQFF. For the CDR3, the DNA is TGTGCCAGCAGTTTCCTGGACAGGGAGAATGAGCAGTTCTTC.

This CDR3 reads CASSYSPGPTNEKLFF. The CDR3, as DNA: TGTGCCAGCAGTTACTCACCAGGGCCAACTAATGAAAAACTGTTTTTT. The gene calls are TRBV6-5 and TRBJ1-4, with D perhaps matching TRBD1 (5 bases). Germline V gives CDR1 MNHEY, CDR2 SVGAGI. Trimming stripped 0 bases from V and 0 bases from J, with 8 bases between. The CDR3 extends over 16 amino acids.

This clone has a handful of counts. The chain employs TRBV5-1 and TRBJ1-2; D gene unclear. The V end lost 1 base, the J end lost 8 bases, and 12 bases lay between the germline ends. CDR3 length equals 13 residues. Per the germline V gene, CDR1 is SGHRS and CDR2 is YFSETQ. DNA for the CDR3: TGCGCCAGCAGCTTGAATCCCCAGAAAGGCTACACCTTC. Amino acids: CASSLNPQKGYTF.

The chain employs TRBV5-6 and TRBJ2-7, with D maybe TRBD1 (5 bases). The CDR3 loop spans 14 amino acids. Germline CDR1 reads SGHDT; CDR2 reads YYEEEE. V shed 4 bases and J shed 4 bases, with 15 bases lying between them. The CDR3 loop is CASSVGHSGYEQYF. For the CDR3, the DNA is TGTGCCAGCAGCGTAGGACATTCTGGTTACGAGCAGTACTTC.

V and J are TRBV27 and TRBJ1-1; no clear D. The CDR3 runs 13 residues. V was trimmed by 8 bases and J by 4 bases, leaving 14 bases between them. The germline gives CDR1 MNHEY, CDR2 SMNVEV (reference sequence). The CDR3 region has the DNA TGTGCCAGCGGAGGGCCTGGTGGCACTGAAGCTTTCTTT. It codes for CASGGPGGTEAFF.

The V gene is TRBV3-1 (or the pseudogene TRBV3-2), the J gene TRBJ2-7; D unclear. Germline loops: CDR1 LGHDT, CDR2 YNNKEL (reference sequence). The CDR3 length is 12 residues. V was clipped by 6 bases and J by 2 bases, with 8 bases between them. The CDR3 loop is CASRSAAYEQYF. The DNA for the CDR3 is TGTGCCAGCAGATCGGCGGCCTACGAGCAGTACTTC.

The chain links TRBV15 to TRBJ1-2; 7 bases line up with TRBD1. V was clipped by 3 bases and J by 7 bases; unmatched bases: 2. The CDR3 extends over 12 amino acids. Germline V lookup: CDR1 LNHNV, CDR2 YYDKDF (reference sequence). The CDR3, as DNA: TGTGCCACCAGCAGGACAGGGCTTGGCTACACCTTC. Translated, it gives CATSRTGLGYTF. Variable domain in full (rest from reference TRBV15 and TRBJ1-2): DAMVIQNPRYQVTQFGKPVTLSCSQTLNHNVMYWYQQKSSQAPKLLFHYYDKDFNNEADTPDNFQSRRPNTSFCFLDIRSPGLGDTAMYLCATSRTGLGYTFGSGTRLTVV.

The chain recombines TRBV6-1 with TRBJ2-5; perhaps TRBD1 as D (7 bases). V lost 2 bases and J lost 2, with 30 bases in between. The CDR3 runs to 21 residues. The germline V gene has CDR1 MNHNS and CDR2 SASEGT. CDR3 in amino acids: CASSEKRGGGRGISGQETQYF. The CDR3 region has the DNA TGTGCCAGCAGTGAAAAGCGAGGAGGGGGCAGGGGGATATCGGGACAAGAGACCCAGTACTTC.

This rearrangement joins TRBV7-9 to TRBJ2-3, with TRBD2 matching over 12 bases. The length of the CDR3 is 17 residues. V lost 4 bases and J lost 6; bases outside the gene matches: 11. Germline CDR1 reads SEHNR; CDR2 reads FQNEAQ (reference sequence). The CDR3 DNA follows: TGTGCCAGCAGCTCCCCGTCGACTAGCGGGGGTGCCGATACGCAGTATTTT. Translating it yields CASSSPSTSGGADTQYF.

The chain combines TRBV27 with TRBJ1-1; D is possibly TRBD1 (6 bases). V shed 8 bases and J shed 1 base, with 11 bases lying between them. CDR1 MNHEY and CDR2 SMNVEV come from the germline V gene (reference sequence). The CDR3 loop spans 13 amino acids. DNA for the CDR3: TGTGCCAGCGGGCGGACAGAGAACACTGAAGCTTTCTTT. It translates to CASGRTENTEAFF.

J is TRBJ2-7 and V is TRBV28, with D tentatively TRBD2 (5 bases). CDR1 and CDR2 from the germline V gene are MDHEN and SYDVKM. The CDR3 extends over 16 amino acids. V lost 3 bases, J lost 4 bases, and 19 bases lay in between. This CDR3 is CASSFSSGMPRYEQYF. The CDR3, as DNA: TGTGCCAGCAGTTTTTCATCCGGGATGCCTAGGTACGAGCAGTACTTC.

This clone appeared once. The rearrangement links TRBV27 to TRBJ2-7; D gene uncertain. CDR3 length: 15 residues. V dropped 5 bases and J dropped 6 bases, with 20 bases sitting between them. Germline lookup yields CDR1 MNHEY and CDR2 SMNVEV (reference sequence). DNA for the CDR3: TGTGCCAGCAGTACCGCCCTAGTTGAAGTGCGCGAGCAGTACTTC. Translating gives CASSTALVEVREQYF.

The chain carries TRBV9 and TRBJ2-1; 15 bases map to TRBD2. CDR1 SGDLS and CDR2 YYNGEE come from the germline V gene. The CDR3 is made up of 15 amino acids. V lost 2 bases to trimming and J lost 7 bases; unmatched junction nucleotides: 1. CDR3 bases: TGTGCCAGCAGCGTCGGGACTAGCGGGAGGAATGAGCAGTTCTTC. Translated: CASSVGTSGRNEQFF.

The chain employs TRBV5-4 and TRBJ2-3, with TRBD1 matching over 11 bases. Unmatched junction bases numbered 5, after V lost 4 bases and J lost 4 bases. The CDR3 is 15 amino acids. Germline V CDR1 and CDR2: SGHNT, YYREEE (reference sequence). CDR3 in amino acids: CASSGQGAGADTQYF. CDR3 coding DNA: TGTGCCAGCAGCGGACAGGGGGCCGGTGCAGATACGCAGTATTTT.

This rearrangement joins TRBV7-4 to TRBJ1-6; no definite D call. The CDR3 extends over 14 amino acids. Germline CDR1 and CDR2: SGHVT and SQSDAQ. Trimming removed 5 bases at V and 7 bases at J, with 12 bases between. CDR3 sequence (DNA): TGTGCCAGCAGCGTGTCGCAGAAGAATTCACCCCTCCACTTT. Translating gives CASSVSQKNSPLHF.

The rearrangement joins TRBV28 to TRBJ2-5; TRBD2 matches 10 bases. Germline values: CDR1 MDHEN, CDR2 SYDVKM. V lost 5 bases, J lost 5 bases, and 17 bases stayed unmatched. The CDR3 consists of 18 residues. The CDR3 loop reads CASSSSLEREGPAETQYF. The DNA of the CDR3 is TGTGCCAGCAGTAGCAGTCTGGAGCGGGAGGGACCTGCGGAGACCCAGTACTTC.

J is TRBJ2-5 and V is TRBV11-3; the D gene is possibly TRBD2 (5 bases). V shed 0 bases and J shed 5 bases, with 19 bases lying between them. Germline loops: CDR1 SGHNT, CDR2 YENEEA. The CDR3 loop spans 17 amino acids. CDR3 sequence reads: CASSLEGPGVARETQYF. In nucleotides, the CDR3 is TGTGCCAGCAGCTTAGAAGGCCCAGGTGTAGCGCGGGAGACCCAGTACTTC.

The CDR3, as DNA: TGTGCCAGCAGGCAGGATCCCTCTGGAAACACCATATATTTT. Translating it yields CASRQDPSGNTIYF. The V call is TRBV7-3, the J call TRBJ1-3, with D hard to call. The CDR3 is made up of 14 amino acids. Germline V lookup: CDR1 SGHTA, CDR2 FQGTGA. V lost 6 bases, J lost 0 bases, and 9 bases lay in between.

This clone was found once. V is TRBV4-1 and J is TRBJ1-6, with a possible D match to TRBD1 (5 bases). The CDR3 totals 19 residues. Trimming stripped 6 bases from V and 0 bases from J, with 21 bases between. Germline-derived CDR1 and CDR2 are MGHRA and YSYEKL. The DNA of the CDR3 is TGCGCCAGCAGTCCCCCTGGGGCAGGGCTCGGCTCCTATAATTCACCCCTCCACTTT. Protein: CASSPPGAGLGSYNSPLHF.

CDR3 amino acids: CASSLALPWGRAGEQFF. The CDR3 DNA follows: TGTGCCAGCAGCTTAGCTCTCCCCTGGGGCAGGGCGGGAGAGCAGTTCTTC. The genes are TRBV7-8 and TRBJ2-1; D is possibly TRBD2 (6 bases). The CDR3 consists of 17 residues. Germline lookup yields CDR1 SGHVS and CDR2 FQNEAQ. The ends were cut back, 0 bases at V and 10 bases at J, with 22 bases in the middle.